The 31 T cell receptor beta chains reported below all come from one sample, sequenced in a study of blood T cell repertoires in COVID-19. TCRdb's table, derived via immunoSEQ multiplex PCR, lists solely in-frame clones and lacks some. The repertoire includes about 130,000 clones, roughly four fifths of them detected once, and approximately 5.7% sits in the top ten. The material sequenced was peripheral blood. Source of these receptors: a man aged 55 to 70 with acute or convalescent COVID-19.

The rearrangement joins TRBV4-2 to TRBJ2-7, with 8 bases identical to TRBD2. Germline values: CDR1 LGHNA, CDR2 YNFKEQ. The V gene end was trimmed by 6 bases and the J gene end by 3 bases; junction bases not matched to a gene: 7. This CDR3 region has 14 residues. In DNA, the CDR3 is TGTGCCAGCAGGCGGGGGGCCAATTTCTACGAGCAGTACTTC. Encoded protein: CASRRGANFYEQYF.

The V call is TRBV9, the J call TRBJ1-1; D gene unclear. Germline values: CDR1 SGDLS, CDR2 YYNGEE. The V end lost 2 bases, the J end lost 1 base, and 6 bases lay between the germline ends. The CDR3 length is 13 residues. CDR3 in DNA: TGTGCCAGCAGCGTTTTACAGAACACTGAAGCTTTCTTT. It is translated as CASSVLQNTEAFF.

CDR3 DNA: TGCGCCAGCAGTGAGGGCGGGGGAGTTTGGTACGAGCAGTACTTC. Its protein is CASSEGGGVWYEQYF. This chain uses TRBV10-1 with TRBJ2-7; 7 positions agree with TRBD2. Germline trimming cut 2 bases from V and 4 bases from J; bases unmatched to any gene: 8. The CDR3 is 15 amino acids. Germline CDR1 reads WNHNN; CDR2 reads SYGVQD (reference sequence).

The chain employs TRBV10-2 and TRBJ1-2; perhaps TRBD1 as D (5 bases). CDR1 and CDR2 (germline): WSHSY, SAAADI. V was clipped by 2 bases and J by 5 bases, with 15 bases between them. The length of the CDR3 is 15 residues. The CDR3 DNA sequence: TGCGCCAGCAGTGAGAAAAGGGGCTGGGAATATGGCTACACCTTC. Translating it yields CASSEKRGWEYGYTF.

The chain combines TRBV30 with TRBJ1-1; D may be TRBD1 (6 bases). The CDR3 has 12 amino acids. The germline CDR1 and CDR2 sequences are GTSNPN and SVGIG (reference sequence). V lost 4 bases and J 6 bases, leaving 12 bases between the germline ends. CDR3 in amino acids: CAWMRGGSEAFF. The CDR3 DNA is TGTGCCTGGATGAGGGGGGGCTCTGAAGCTTTCTTT.

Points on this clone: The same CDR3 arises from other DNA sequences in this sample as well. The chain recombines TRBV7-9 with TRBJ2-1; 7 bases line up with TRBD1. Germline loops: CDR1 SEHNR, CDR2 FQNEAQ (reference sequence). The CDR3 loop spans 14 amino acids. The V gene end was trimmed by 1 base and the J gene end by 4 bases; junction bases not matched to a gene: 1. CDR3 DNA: TGTGCCAGCAGCTTAGTACAGGGGTACAATGAGCAGTTCTTC. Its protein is CASSLVQGYNEQFF.

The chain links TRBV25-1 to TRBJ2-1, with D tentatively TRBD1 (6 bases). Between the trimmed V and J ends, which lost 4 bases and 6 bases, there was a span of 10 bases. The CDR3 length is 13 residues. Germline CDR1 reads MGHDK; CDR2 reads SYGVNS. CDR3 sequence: CASSGRTVNEQFF. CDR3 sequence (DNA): TGTGCCAGCAGTGGGAGGACAGTCAATGAGCAGTTCTTC.

CDR3 amino acids: CASSRDRGHYGYTF. CDR3 bases: TGTGCCAGCAGCCGGGACAGGGGCCACTATGGCTACACCTTC. The chain links TRBV7-2 to TRBJ1-2, with TRBD1 matching 10 bases. The CDR3 has 14 residues. With 5 bases clipped from V and 3 bases from J, the junction kept 3 bases outside the gene matches. Germline CDR1 is SGHTA and CDR2 is FQGNSA.

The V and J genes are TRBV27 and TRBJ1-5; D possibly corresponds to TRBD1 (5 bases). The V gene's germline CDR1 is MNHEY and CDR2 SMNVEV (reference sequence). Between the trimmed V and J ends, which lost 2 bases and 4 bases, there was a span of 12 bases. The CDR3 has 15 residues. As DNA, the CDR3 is TGTGCCAGCAGTTTACGGCCGGGGACTAATCAGCCCCAGCATTTT. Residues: CASSLRPGTNQPQHF.

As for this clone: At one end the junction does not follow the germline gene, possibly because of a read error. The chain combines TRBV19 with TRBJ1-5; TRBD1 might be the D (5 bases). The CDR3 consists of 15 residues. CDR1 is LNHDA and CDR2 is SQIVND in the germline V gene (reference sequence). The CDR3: CASADSSYSYQPQHF. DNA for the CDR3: TGTGCCAGTGCTGACAGCTCTTATAGCTATCAGCCCCAGCATTTT.

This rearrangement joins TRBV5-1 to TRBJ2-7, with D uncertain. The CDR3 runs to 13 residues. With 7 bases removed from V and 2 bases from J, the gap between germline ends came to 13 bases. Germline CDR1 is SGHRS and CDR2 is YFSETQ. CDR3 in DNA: TGCGCCAGCTCCCTTTCGAGAGCCTACGAGCAGTACTTC. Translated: CASSLSRAYEQYF. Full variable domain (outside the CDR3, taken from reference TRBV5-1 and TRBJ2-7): KAGVTQTPRYLIKTRGQQVTLSCSPISGHRSVSWYQQTPGQGLQFLFEYFSETQRNKGNFPGRFSGRQFSNSRSEMNVSTLELGDSALYLCASSLSRAYEQYFGPGTRLTVT.

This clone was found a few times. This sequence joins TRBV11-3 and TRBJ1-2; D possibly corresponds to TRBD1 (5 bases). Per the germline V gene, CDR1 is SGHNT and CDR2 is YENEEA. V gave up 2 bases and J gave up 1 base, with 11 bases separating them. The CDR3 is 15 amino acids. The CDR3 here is CASSLSGTNNYGYTF. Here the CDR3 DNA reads TGTGCCAGCAGCTTATCCGGGACTAATAACTATGGCTACACCTTC.

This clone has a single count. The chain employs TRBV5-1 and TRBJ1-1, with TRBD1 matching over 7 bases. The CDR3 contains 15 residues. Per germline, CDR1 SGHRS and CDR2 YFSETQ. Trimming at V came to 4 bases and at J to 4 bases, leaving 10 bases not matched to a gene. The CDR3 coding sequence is TGCGCCAGCAGCGCGACAGGGAATGGTGGCACTGAAGCTTTCTTT. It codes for CASSATGNGGTEAFF.

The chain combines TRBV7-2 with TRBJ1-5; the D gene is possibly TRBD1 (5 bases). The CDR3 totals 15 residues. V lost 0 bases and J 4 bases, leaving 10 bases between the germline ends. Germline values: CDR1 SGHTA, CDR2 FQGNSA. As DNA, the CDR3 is TGTGCCAGCAGCTTAGCGGCAGGGAAGAATCAGCCCCAGCATTTT. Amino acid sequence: CASSLAAGKNQPQHF. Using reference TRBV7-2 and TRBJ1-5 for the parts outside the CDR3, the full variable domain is GAGVSQSPSNKVTEKGKDVELRCDPISGHTALYWYRQSLGQGLEFLIYFQGNSAPDKSGLPSDRFSAERTGGSVSTLTIQRTQQEDSAVYLCASSLAAGKNQPQHFGDGTRLSIL.

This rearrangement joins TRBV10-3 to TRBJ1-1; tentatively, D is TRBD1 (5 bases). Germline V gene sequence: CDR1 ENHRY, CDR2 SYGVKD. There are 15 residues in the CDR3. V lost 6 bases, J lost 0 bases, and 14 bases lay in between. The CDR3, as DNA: TGTGCCATCAGCTCCGGGGGTAAAATGAACACTGAAGCTTTCTTT. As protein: CAISSGGKMNTEAFF.

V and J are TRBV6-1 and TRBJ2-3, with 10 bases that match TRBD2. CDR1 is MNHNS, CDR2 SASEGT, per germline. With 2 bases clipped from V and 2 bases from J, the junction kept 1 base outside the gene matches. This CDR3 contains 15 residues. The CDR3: CASSELAGDTDTQYF. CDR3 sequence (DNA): TGTGCCAGCAGTGAACTAGCGGGGGACACAGATACGCAGTATTTT.

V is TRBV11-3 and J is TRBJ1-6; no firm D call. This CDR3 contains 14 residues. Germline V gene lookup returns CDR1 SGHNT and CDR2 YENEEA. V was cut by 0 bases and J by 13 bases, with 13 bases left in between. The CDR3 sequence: CASSLEGSRVPLHF. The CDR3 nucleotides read TGTGCCAGCAGCTTAGAGGGTTCACGGGTGCCCCTCCACTTT.

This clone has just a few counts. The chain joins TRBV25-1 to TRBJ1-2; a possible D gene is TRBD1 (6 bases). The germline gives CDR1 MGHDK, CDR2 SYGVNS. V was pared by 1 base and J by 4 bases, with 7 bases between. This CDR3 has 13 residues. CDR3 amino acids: CASSEFRGYGYTF. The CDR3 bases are TGTGCCAGCAGTGAATTCAGGGGCTATGGCTACACCTTC.

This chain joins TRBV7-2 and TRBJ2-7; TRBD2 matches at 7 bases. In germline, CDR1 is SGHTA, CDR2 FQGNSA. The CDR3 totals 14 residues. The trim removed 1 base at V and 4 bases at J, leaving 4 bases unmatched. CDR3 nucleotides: TGTGCCAGCAGCTTAGGTATTAGCGGGTACGAGCAGTACTTC. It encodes CASSLGISGYEQYF. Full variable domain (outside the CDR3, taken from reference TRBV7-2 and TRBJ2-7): GAGVSQSPSNKVTEKGKDVELRCDPISGHTALYWYRQSLGQGLEFLIYFQGNSAPDKSGLPSDRFSAERTGGSVSTLTIQRTQQEDSAVYLCASSLGISGYEQYFGPGTRLTVT.

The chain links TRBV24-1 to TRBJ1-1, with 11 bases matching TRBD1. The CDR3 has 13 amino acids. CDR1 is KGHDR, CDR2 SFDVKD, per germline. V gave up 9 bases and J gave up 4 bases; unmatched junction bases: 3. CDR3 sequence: CATEGTGGTEAFF. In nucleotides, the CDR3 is TGTGCCACCGAAGGGACAGGGGGCACTGAAGCTTTCTTT.

Here the CDR3 reads CASSRGTNTEAFF. CDR3 in DNA: TGTGCCAGCAGCCGAGGGACAAACACTGAAGCTTTCTTT. The chain links TRBV7-2 to TRBJ1-1, with D maybe TRBD1 (6 bases). The CDR3 sequence is 13 residues long. Germline V gene data show CDR1 as SGHTA and CDR2 as FQGNSA. Trimming pared 5 bases from V and 2 bases from J, leaving 9 bases between.

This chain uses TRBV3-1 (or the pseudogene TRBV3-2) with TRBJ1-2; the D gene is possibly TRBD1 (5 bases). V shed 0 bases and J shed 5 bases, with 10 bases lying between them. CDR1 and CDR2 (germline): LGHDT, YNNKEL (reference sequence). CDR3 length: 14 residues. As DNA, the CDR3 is TGTGCCAGCAGCCAAGACCCGGGACTGTATGGCTACACCTTC. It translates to CASSQDPGLYGYTF.

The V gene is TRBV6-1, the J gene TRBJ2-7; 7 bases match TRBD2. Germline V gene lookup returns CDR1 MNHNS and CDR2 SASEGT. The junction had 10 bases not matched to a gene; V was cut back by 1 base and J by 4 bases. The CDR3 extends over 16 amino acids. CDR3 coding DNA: TGTGCCAGCAGTGAAGGGGAGGGATGGCCAGGTTACGAGCAGTACTTC. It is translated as CASSEGEGWPGYEQYF.

CDR3 sequence: CASSQVGSNYGYTF. CDR3 DNA sequence: TGTGCCAGCAGCCAAGTGGGCAGCAACTATGGCTACACCTTC. The chain employs TRBV3-1 (or the pseudogene TRBV3-2) and TRBJ1-2, with D unresolved. The CDR3 length is 14 residues. V was trimmed by 1 base and J by 2 bases, leaving 8 bases between them. CDR1 is LGHDT and CDR2 is YNNKEL in the germline V gene (reference sequence).

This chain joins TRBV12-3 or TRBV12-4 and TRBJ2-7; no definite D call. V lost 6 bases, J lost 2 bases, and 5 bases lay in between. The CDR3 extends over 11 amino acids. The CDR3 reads CASRRTYEQYF. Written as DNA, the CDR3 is TGTGCCAGCAGGCGAACCTACGAGCAGTACTTC.

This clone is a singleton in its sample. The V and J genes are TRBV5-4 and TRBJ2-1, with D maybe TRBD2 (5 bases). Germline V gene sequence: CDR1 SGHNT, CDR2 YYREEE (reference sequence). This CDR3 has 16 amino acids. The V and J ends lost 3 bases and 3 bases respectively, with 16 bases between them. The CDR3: CASSSRVAGRYNEQFF. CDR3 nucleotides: TGTGCCAGCAGCTCGAGGGTGGCCGGGCGCTACAATGAGCAGTTCTTC. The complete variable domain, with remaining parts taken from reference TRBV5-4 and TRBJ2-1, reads ETGVTQSPTHLIKTRGQQVTLRCSSQSGHNTVSWYQQALGQGPQFIFQYYREEENGRGNFPPRFSGLQFPNYSSELNVNALELDDSALYLCASSSRVAGRYNEQFFGPGTRLTVL.

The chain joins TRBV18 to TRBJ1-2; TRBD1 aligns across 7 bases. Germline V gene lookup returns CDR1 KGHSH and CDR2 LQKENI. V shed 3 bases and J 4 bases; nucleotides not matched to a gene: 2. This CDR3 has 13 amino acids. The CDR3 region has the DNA TGTGCCAGCTCACCGGACAGGAGCTATGGCTACACCTTC. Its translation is CASSPDRSYGYTF.

The CDR3 DNA follows: TGTGCCAGCAGAAAAAGACTAGCGGGTATTAACGAGCAGTACTTC. Amino acids: CASRKRLAGINEQYF. This chain uses TRBV7-2 with TRBJ2-7; 10 nucleotides line up with TRBD2. J gave up 5 bases and V 6 bases, and 10 bases lay outside the gene matches. The CDR3 is made up of 15 amino acids. The germline gives CDR1 SGHTA, CDR2 FQGNSA.

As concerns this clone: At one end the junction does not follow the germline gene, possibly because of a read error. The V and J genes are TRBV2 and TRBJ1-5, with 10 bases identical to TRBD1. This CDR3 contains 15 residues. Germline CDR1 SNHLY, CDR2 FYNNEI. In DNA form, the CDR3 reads TGTGCCAGCAGGGAAGACAGGGGGCACGGGCAGCCCCAGCATTTT. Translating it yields CASREDRGHGQPQHF.

CDR3: CATETGKQLVNTEAFF. CDR3 sequence (DNA): TGTGCCACCGAAACAGGGAAACAGCTCGTGAACACTGAAGCTTTCTTT. The chain is built from TRBV10-3 and TRBJ1-1; weak D call: TRBD1 (6 bases). The V end lost 10 bases, the J end lost 0 bases, and 21 bases lay between the germline ends. The CDR3 runs to 16 residues. CDR1 ENHRY and CDR2 SYGVKD come from the germline V gene.

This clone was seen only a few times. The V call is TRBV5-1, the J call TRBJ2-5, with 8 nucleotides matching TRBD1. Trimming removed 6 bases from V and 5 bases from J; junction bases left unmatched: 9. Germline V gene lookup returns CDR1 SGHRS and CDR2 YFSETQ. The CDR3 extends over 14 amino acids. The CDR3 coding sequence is TGCGCCAGCACCCCAGGGGGCCCCAGCGAGACCCAGTACTTC. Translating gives CASTPGGPSETQYF.